This T cell receptor beta chain is from a study of blood T cell repertoires in COVID-19. The overall study: The United States, Italy and Spain supplied acute and convalescent COVID-19 samples.

Clones were read by immunoSEQ multiplex PCR, and TCRdb kept only the in-frame ones, dropping some. The sample consists of 230,000 or so clones, more than 65% of them appearing once. Trimming pared 1 base from V and 4 bases from J, leaving 13 bases between. This CDR3 is 15 amino acids long. Germline CDR1 reads LGHNA; CDR2 reads YNFKEQ. This clone has a single count. Resolution of symptoms, clearance, or two negative PCRs was present in recovered Cohort 3 donors. The rearrangement uses TRBV4-2 and TRBJ1-1; D perhaps matches TRBD1 (5 bases). This clonotype was obtained from a middle-aged man who had recovered from COVID-19. The sample consisted of PBMCs or T cells enriched from blood (not recorded which). For the CDR3, the DNA is TGTGCCAGCAGCCAAGTAAGGCAGGGCGGCACTGAAGCTTTCTTT. Its protein product is CASSQVRQGGTEAFF.